The entry below gives a single TCR beta chain sequence along with its context. These data are taken from a study of technical replicates of blood from several donors. The method was immunoSEQ multiplex PCR; TCRdb's version includes in-frame clones alone and lacks a portion of them. This table has 80,000 or so clones, around 95% appearing once. The CDR3 consists of 15 residues. The V gene's germline CDR1 is SNHLY and CDR2 FYNNEI. V was shortened by 6 bases and J by 0 bases, with 12 bases between the two germline ends. This chain links TRBV2 with TRBJ1-5; a possible D gene is TRBD1 (5 bases). The sequence was obtained from a human donor in good health. Input material: T cells isolated from PBMCs. As DNA, the CDR3 is TGTGCCAGCAGAGACAGCTTGTATAGCAATCAGCCCCAGCATTTT. Translation gives CASRDSLYSNQPQHF. Full variable domain (remainder filled in from reference TRBV2 and TRBJ1-5): EPEVTQTPSHQVTQMGQEVILRCVPISNHLYFYWYRQILGQKVEFLVSFYNNEISEKSEIFDDQFSVERPDGSNFTLKIRSTKLEDSAMYFCASRDSLYSNQPQHFGDGTRLSIL.